The rows below give T cell receptor beta chains drawn from one sample of a study of T cell responses to AZD1222 COVID-19 vaccine. Assay: immunoSEQ multiplex PCR; the TCRdb copy retains only in-frame clones and omits some. This table holds roughly 140,000 clones, 90% to 95% found once. Sequenced here: peripheral blood, sampled 28 days after the second AZD1222 dose. These receptors were taken from an adult who received the AZD1222 COVID-19 vaccine. CDR3s include the opening cysteine and the closing phenylalanine or tryptophan. Size is omitted from some rows. Given values are once, few, many or a class for expanded clones.

cdr3_aa | j_call | v_call | clone_size
CASSLGDSYSNQPQHF | TRBJ1-5 | TRBV19 | -
CASSSTGEAYNEQFF | TRBJ2-1 | TRBV7-2 | -
CASSLLTTYEQYF | TRBJ2-7 | TRBV5-5 | -
CASSLGRAAYEQYF | TRBJ2-7 | TRBV11-1 | -
CATSRDGGHEKLFF | TRBJ1-4 | TRBV15 | -
CASSPTGTSGEVTDTQYF | TRBJ2-3 | TRBV7-9 | -
CASSFAGNTEAFF | TRBJ1-1 | TRBV12-3/TRBV12-4 | -
CASSFVLGGSEHTEAFF | TRBJ1-1 | TRBV5-6 | -
CASGLALTSDGEQFF | TRBJ2-1 | TRBV12-5 | -
CATSISPEKRVFF | TRBJ1-4 | TRBV15 | -
CASSLAPDRDGNTIYF | TRBJ1-3 | TRBV11-2 | -
CASTSDRAAGELFF | TRBJ2-2 | TRBV7-9 | -
CASSLRPRRGLGYTF | TRBJ1-2 | TRBV28 | -
CASSPRDRVYRAYEQYF | TRBJ2-7 | TRBV9 | few
CSVARGLGQPQHF | TRBJ1-5 | TRBV29-1 | once
CASSQHPSGQILFADTQYF | TRBJ2-3 | TRBV3-1/TRBV3-2 | -
CASSSAYEQYF | TRBJ2-7 | TRBV6-5 | -
CASSPLPSSNQPQHF | TRBJ1-5 | TRBV5-1 | -